What follows are 28 T cell receptor beta chains derived from one specimen sequenced in a study of liver allograft versus peripheral blood T cells. About the study: Transplanted-liver and recipient peripheral blood T cell receptor repertoires were compared.

TCRdb used MiXCR to reprocess the reads, holding one entry per CDR3 protein. The table has about 14,000 distinct CDR3 sequences, more than 20% seen once; the top ten hold around 5.8%. Receptors originate from a human patient who had a liver transplant. Some T cells may arise from the graft donor.

This clonotype qualifies as medium-sized. This chain links TRBV18 with TRBJ1-2; no clear D. CDR1 is KGHSH and CDR2 is LQKENI in the germline V gene. V gave up 4 bases and J gave up 4 bases, with 13 bases separating them. CDR3 length: 14 amino acids. The CDR3 protein is CASSRGPEAYGYTF. CDR3 in DNA: TGTGCCAGCTCACGCGGACCGGAAGCCTATGGCTACACCTTC.

This clonotype is judged medium-sized. The rearrangement links TRBV18 to TRBJ1-2; D is uncertain. Germline V gene data show CDR1 as KGHSH and CDR2 as LQKENI. The CDR3 length is 13 residues. The V gene lost 1 base and the J gene lost 13 bases, with 16 bases spanning the gap. As DNA, the CDR3 is TGTGCCAGCTCACCACGGGCTGAGGGCGCTGTCACCTTC. It yields the protein CASSPRAEGAVTF.

Of note for this clonotype: Relative to the germline gene, one junction end is altered; a read error may explain this. The chain is built from TRBV6-6 and TRBJ1-1; D is possibly TRBD1 (5 bases). The CDR3 covers 15 residues. Per germline, CDR1 MNHNY and CDR2 SVGAGI (reference sequence). The CDR3 DNA sequence: TGTACCAGCGGGGACCCAGAGGGAGTGAACACTGAAGCTTTCTTT. Translating gives CTSGDPEGVNTEAFF.

Notes on this clonotype: This could be a read error, since a much larger clone is one nucleotide away. The CDR3 bases are TGTGCCAGCTCACCAGGGTTCCGCACAGATACGCGGTATTTT. Encoded protein: CASSPGFRTDTRYF. The chain has TRBV18 and TRBJ2-3; D is ambiguous. Germline CDR1 KGHSH, CDR2 LQKENI. The CDR3 totals 14 residues.

The table lists this clonotype with a count of one. The chain is built from TRBV20-1 and TRBJ2-1; D not resolved. Trimming shortened V by 6 bases and J by 1 base, and 16 bases separated the two germline ends. This CDR3 is 15 amino acids long. Per the germline V gene, CDR1 is DFQATT and CDR2 is SNEGSKA (reference sequence). The chain's CDR3 is CSAPAATRSYNEQFF. The DNA of the CDR3 is TGCAGTGCGCCGGCTGCGACGAGGTCCTACAATGAGCAGTTCTTC.

The chain uses TRBV15 and TRBJ1-2; TRBD1 might be the D (5 bases). Trimming took 0 bases from V and 6 from J, leaving 17 bases between them. The V gene's germline CDR1 is LNHNV and CDR2 YYDKDF (reference sequence). This CDR3 contains 16 residues. The CDR3 spells CATSREGLPAEDGYTF. The CDR3 bases are TGTGCCACCAGCAGAGAGGGACTCCCCGCGGAGGATGGCTACACCTTC.

The chain links TRBV12-3 or TRBV12-4 to TRBJ1-2; D may be TRBD1 (5 bases). The CDR3 extends over 14 amino acids. Trimming took 2 bases from V and 4 from J, leaving 11 bases between them. This chain's CDR3 is CASSLQGSIYGYTF. The CDR3 DNA is TGTGCCAGCAGTTTACAGGGATCGATCTATGGCTACACCTTC.

This clonotype was seen ten or more times. This chain uses TRBV19 with TRBJ1-2; 8 bases are a match to TRBD1. The germline V gene has CDR1 LNHDA and CDR2 SQIVND (reference sequence). The length of the CDR3 is 15 residues. J gave up 2 bases and V 1 base, and 3 bases lay outside the gene matches. The CDR3 is CASSIVSGGNYGYTF. CDR3 in DNA: TGTGCCAGTAGTATAGTCTCAGGGGGCAACTATGGCTACACCTTC.

By sample fraction, this clonotype is medium-sized (0.01 to 0.1%). The CDR3 region is CSVRRQLNTEAFF. CDR3 sequence (DNA): TGCAGCGTTAGAAGACAGCTAAACACTGAAGCTTTCTTT. This chain connects TRBV29-1 to TRBJ1-1; weak D call: TRBD1 (5 bases). The CDR3 runs to 13 residues. V was cut by 5 bases and J by 2 bases, with 12 bases left in between. Germline V gene sequence: CDR1 SQVTM, CDR2 ANQGSEA. The whole variable domain, filled in from reference TRBV29-1 and TRBJ1-1, reads SAVISQKPSRDICQRGTSLTIQCQVDSQVTMMFWYRQQPGQSLTLIATANQGSEATYESGFVIDKFPISRPNLTFSTLTVSNMSPEDSSIYLCSVRRQLNTEAFFGQGTRLTVV.

The chain joins TRBV7-9 to TRBJ1-3; D is undetermined. The CDR3 has 15 residues. The V end lost 1 base, the J end lost 0 bases, and 7 bases lay between the germline ends. Germline V gene lookup returns CDR1 SEHNR and CDR2 FQNEAQ (reference sequence). CDR3: CASSLEIHSGNTIYF. The CDR3 DNA is TGTGCCAGCAGCTTAGAGATACACTCTGGAAACACCATATATTTT.

In its sample, this clonotype ranks as medium-sized. Written as DNA, the CDR3 is TGTGCCAGCAGTCCCCAATTCGCACTCTCCCACACCTTC. Its protein is CASSPQFALSHTF. The chain joins TRBV6-2 or TRBV6-3 to TRBJ1-2; D ambiguous. This CDR3 region has 13 residues. Trimming removed 5 bases at V and 12 bases at J, with 19 bases between. CDR1 and CDR2 (germline): MNHEY, SVGEGT.

In its sample, this clonotype was seen many times. The rearrangement uses TRBV5-4 and TRBJ1-2; weak D call: TRBD1 (6 bases). The CDR3 has 13 amino acids. The V and J ends lost 5 bases and 8 bases respectively, with 16 bases between them. Germline loops: CDR1 SGHNT, CDR2 YYREEE (reference sequence). The CDR3 nucleotides are TGTGCCAGCAGACCCTTCGGGGGGCGAGGCTACACCTTC. This codes for CASRPFGGRGYTF.

The chain couples TRBV9 to TRBJ1-4; a weak D match, TRBD1 (6 bases). The CDR3 is 14 residues long. The V end lost 1 base, the J end lost 12 bases, and 16 bases lay between the germline ends. Germline CDR1 reads SGDLS; CDR2 reads YYNGEE. The CDR3 nucleotides read TGTGCCAGCAGCGTAAGGGCAGGGGTACCGCAACTGTTTTTT. This codes for CASSVRAGVPQLFF. Variable domain in full (rest from reference TRBV9 and TRBJ1-4): DSGVTQTPKHLITATGQRVTLRCSPRSGDLSVYWYQQSLDQGLQFLIQYYNGEERAKGNILERFSAQQFPDLHSELNLSSLELGDSALYFCASSVRAGVPQLFFGSGTQLSVL.

This clonotype was observed many times. V gene TRBV24-1 combines with J gene TRBJ2-2; the D call may be TRBD1 or TRBD2 (5 bases each). With 3 bases removed from V and 6 bases from J, the gap between germline ends came to 7 bases. The CDR3 has 13 amino acids. Germline V gives CDR1 KGHDR, CDR2 SFDVKD. CDR3 region: CATSDQGPGELFF. DNA of the CDR3: TGTGCCACCAGTGATCAGGGACCCGGGGAGCTGTTTTTT.

Relative to its sample, this clonotype is medium-sized. The V gene is TRBV7-2, the J gene TRBJ1-6, with TRBD1 as a possible D gene (5 bases). V lost 5 bases and J 1 base, leaving 9 bases between the germline ends. This CDR3 region has 15 residues. CDR1 and CDR2 (germline): SGHTA, FQGNSA. The CDR3, as DNA: TGTGCCAGCAGCCCCCAGGGTTCCTATAATTCACCCCTCCACTTT. Its translation is CASSPQGSYNSPLHF.

With respect to this clonotype: This may be a read error: a much more frequent sequence differs by one nucleotide. The CDR3 carries no conserved terminal phenylalanine or tryptophan, so it likely arises from a read error. The V call is TRBV29-1, the J call TRBJ1-5; the D gene is possibly TRBD1 (5 bases). The germline V gene encodes CDR1 SQVTM and CDR2 ANQGSEA. Trimming took off 7 bases at V and 0 bases at J, with 16 bases between the two ends. The CDR3 is 15 residues long. CDR3 region: CSASLGLNSNQPQHL. The CDR3 DNA reads TGCAGCGCCAGCTTGGGACTGAATAGCAATCAGCCCCAGCATTTA.

The chain links TRBV7-2 to TRBJ2-3; 11 bases are a match to TRBD1. Germline CDR1 and CDR2: SGHTA and FQGNSA. V gave up 0 bases and J gave up 2 bases; unmatched junction bases: 7. This CDR3 has 18 residues. CDR3 bases: TGTGCCAGCAGCTTAGCCGGGACAGGGGGACCATCCACAGATACGCAGTATTTT. This codes for CASSLAGTGGPSTDTQYF.

V and J are TRBV7-2 and TRBJ1-2, with 11 bases that match TRBD1. Unmatched junction bases numbered 8, after V lost 1 base and J lost 7 bases. Germline assignment: CDR1 SGHTA and CDR2 FQGNSA. This CDR3 spans 16 amino acids. The CDR3 DNA sequence: TGTGCCAGCAGCTTAGTGGGATGGGGACAGGGGGGTGGCTACACCTTC. Residues: CASSLVGWGQGGGYTF.

The V gene is TRBV20-1, the J gene TRBJ2-7, with 15 bases fitting TRBD2. The germline CDR1 and CDR2 sequences are DFQATT and SNEGSKA (reference sequence). The J segment lost 0 bases and the V segment lost 1 base, leaving 1 base of the junction unmatched. The CDR3 extends over 16 amino acids. The CDR3 sequence: CSARGTSGGASYEQYF. The CDR3 DNA reads TGCAGTGCTAGAGGGACTAGCGGGGGGGCCTCCTACGAGCAGTACTTC.

The chain uses TRBV7-9 and TRBJ2-3; D may be TRBD2 (6 bases). CDR1 SEHNR and CDR2 FQNEAQ come from the germline V gene (reference sequence). The CDR3 length is 18 residues. The V gene lost 4 bases and the J gene lost 5 bases, with 25 bases spanning the gap. The CDR3 nucleotides are TGTGCCAGCAGCTCTTTTACTCTTCGGGGAGGTGAGATAGATACGCAGTATTTT. Amino acid sequence: CASSSFTLRGGEIDTQYF.

This clonotype was counted at least ten times. The chain carries TRBV7-2 and TRBJ2-1; 7 nucleotides agree with TRBD2. Trimming removed 5 bases from V and 2 bases from J; junction bases left unmatched: 6. Germline CDR1 SGHTA, CDR2 FQGNSA. CDR3 length equals 15 residues. CDR3 protein: CASSPQGLAYNEQFF. The DNA for the CDR3 is TGTGCCAGCAGCCCCCAAGGACTAGCCTACAATGAGCAGTTCTTC.

The chain combines TRBV12-5 with TRBJ1-1, with D perhaps matching TRBD1 (5 bases). From germline, CDR1 is LGHNT and CDR2 FRNRAP. The CDR3 runs to 12 residues. V was cut by 4 bases and J by 8 bases, with 11 bases left in between. CDR3 DNA sequence: TGTGCTAGTGGTTGGGGGGGGGGAGAAGCTTTCTTT. This sequence encodes CASGWGGGEAFF.

This clonotype is deemed medium-sized. The chain combines TRBV6-1 with TRBJ1-4; D not certain. Germline V gene data show CDR1 as MNHNS and CDR2 as SASEGT. The V and J ends lost 2 bases and 8 bases respectively, with 12 bases between them. CDR3 length: 14 amino acids. The CDR3 nucleotides are TGTGCCAGCAGTGAATTGGGATTTCAGGAAAAACTGTTTTTT. The encoded protein is CASSELGFQEKLFF.

This clonotype was seen once. The chain links TRBV28 to TRBJ2-7; D may be TRBD1 or TRBD2 (7 bases each). This CDR3 is 15 amino acids long. The germline V and J ends were trimmed by 7 bases and 4 bases, with 20 bases remaining between them. Germline CDR1 and CDR2: MDHEN and SYDVKM. The CDR3 region has the DNA TGTGCCAGCACCCCGACAGGGACTAATTATTACGAGCAGTACTTC. Encoded protein: CASTPTGTNYYEQYF.

This clonotype is labeled medium-sized. The rearrangement links TRBV6-5 to TRBJ1-6, with D possibly matching TRBD1 (5 bases). CDR3 size: 15 residues. Deletions cut 6 bases from V and 6 bases from J, with 15 bases between. Germline loops: CDR1 MNHEY, CDR2 SVGAGI. In DNA form, the CDR3 reads TGTGCCAGCAGGCCGCCCCGGGGGACTAATTCACCCCTCCACTTT. Protein: CASRPPRGTNSPLHF.

Comments on this clonotype: Relative to the germline gene, one junction end is altered; a read error may explain this. The gene calls are TRBV6-6 and TRBJ2-3, with TRBD1 as a possible D gene (6 bases). The germline CDR1 and CDR2 sequences are MNHNY and SVGAGI (reference sequence). This CDR3 comprises 16 residues. CDR3 amino acids: CAGSELGAGVGDTQYF. In DNA, the CDR3 is TGTGCCGGCAGTGAACTTGGGGCAGGGGTGGGAGATACGCAGTATTTT.

CDR3 amino acids: CASSRGVAEAFF. Here the CDR3 DNA reads TGTGCCAGCTCCCGGGGGGTCGCTGAAGCTTTCTTT. This chain connects TRBV18 to TRBJ1-1; tentative D call: TRBD1 (5 bases). The CDR3 runs to 12 residues. Trimming cost V 6 bases and J 6 bases, with 11 bases left between them. The V gene's germline CDR1 is KGHSH and CDR2 LQKENI.

This rearrangement joins TRBV5-6 to TRBJ1-2; TRBD1 is a possible D gene (5 bases). Per germline, CDR1 SGHDT and CDR2 YYEEEE. Trimming took 2 bases from V and 8 from J, leaving 13 bases between them. CDR3 length: 13 residues. CDR3 sequence reads: CASSFGTARGYTF. CDR3 sequence (DNA): TGTGCCAGCAGCTTCGGGACCGCTCGAGGCTACACCTTC.